This T cell receptor beta chain emerged from a study of cytomegalovirus exposure and HLA in healthy donors. PCR involved 60 Vbeta and 13 Jbeta primers. Repertoires were generated with immunoSEQ multiplex PCR, while TCRdb's copy carries only in-frame clones and drops some. The table lists more than 150,000 clones, roughly four fifths of them singletons. Study-level points and caveats: In a later analysis, the majority of CMV-associated beta chains seemingly showed HLA restriction.

Details on this clone: Antigen: not known.

V was clipped by 1 base and J by 6 bases; unmatched bases: 2. CDR1 and CDR2 from the germline V gene are GTSNPN and SVGIG (reference sequence). This CDR3 comprises 13 residues. The origin of this receptor is a man aged 18 to 29 in good health and CMV-seronegative. Material: PBMCs. V and J are TRBV30 and TRBJ1-2, with 10 bases identical to TRBD1. The CDR3 coding sequence is TGTGCCTGGAGTGGACAGGGGGCTCATGGCTACACCTTC. Protein: CAWSGQGAHGYTF.